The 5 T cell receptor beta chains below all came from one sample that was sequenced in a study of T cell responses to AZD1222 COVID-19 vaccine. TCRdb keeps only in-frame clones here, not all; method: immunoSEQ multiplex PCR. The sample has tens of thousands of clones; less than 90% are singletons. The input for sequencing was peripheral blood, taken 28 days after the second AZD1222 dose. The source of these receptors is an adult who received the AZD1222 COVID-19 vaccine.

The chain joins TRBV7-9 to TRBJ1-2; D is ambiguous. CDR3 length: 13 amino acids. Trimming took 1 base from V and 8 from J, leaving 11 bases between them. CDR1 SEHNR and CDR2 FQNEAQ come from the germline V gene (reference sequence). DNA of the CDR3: TGTGCCAGCAGCTTAGAGGAACAACGGGGCTACACCTTC. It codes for CASSLEEQRGYTF. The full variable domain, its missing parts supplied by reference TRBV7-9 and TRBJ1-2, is DTGVSQNPRHKITKRGQNVTFRCDPISEHNRLYWYRQTLGQGPEFLTYFQNEAQLEKSRLLSDRFSAERPKGSFSTLEIQRTEQGDSAMYLCASSLEEQRGYTFGSGTRLTVV.

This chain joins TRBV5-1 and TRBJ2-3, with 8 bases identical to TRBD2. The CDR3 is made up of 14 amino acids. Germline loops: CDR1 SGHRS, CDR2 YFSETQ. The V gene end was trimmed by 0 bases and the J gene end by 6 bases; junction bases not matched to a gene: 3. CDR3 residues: CASSLGGTRDTQYF. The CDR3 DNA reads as TGCGCCAGCAGCTTGGGAGGGACTAGGGATACGCAGTATTTT.

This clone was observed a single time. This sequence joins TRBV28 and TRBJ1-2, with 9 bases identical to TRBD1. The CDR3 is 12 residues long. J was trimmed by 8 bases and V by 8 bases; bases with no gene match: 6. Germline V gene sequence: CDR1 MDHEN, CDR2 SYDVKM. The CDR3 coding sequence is TGTGCCAGCGGGGACAGGGTAAAAGGCTACACCTTC. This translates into CASGDRVKGYTF.

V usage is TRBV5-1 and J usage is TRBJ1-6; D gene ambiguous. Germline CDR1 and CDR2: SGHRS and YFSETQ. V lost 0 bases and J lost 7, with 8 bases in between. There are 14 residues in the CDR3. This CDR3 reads CASSLGIENSPLHF. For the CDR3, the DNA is TGCGCCAGCAGCTTGGGAATAGAAAATTCACCCCTCCACTTT.

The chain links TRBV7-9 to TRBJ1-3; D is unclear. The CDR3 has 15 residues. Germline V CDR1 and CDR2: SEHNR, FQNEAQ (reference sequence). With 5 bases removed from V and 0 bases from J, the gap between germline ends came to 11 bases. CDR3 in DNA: TGTGCCAGCAGCGGGTTTTTTAGCTCTGGAAACACCATATATTTT. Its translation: CASSGFFSSGNTIYF. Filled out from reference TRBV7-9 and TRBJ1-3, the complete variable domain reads DTGVSQNPRHKITKRGQNVTFRCDPISEHNRLYWYRQTLGQGPEFLTYFQNEAQLEKSRLLSDRFSAERPKGSFSTLEIQRTEQGDSAMYLCASSGFFSSGNTIYFGEGSWLTVV.